This T cell receptor (beta chain) is drawn from a study of blood T cell repertoires in COVID-19. Across the study: The analysed material was cDNA or gDNA that came from T cells, B-cell-depleted T cells, or PBMCs.

Adults between roughly 18 and 89 years of age took part from 20 to 25 US areas. Donors were grouped by their self-reported clinical history. The CDR3 loop spans 14 amino acids. The germline V gene encodes CDR1 SGHNT and CDR2 YENEEA. The V segment lost 5 bases and the J segment 5 bases; nucleotides outside the gene matches: 4. Measured with immunoSEQ multiplex PCR; TCRdb has only the in-frame clones, and not every one. The table records 200,000 to 250,000 clones, about 84% of them present only once. The specimen sequenced was PBMCs or T cells enriched from blood (not recorded which). V gene TRBV11-3 combines with J gene TRBJ1-4; 8 nucleotides match TRBD1. The sequence derives from a man in his sixties who had recovered from COVID-19. The CDR3 DNA follows: TGTGCCAGCAGCCCAGGGGGCGGAAATGAAAAACTGTTTTTT. This gives the protein CASSPGGGNEKLFF.